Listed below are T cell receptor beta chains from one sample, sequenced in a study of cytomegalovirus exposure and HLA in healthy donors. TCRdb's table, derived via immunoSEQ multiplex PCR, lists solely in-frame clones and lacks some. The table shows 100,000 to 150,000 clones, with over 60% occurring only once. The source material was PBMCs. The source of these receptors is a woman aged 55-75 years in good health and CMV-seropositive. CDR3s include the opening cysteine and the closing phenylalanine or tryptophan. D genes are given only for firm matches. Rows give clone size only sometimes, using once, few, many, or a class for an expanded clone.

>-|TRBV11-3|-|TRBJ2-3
TGTGCCAGCAGCTTTGCAGGGGCAGATACGCAGTATTTT
CASSFAGADTQYF
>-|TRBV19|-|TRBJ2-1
TGTGCCAGTAGTATGAGCCTACGCTTCTACAATGAGCAGTTCTTC
CASSMSLRFYNEQFF
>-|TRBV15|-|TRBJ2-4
TGTGCCACCAGCAGCCCTAGGGGGTCGGTGGCCAAAAACAGTCAGTACTTC
CATSSPRGSVAKNSQYF
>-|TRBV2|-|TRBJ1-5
TGTGCCAGCAGTGATTGGGGGGGAAACCAGCCCCAGCATTTT
CASSDWGGNQPQHF
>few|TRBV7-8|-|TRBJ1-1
TGTGCCAGCAGCGCAACCGGGACAAAGGGTACTGAAGCTTTCTTT
CASSATGTKGTEAFF
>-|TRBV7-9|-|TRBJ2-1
TGTGCCAGCAGCTCCGGCTACAATGAGCAGTTCTTC
CASSSGYNEQFF
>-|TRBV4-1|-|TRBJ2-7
TGCGCCAGCAGCCAATTTGTAGGGGGCTACGAGCAGTACTTC
CASSQFVGGYEQYF
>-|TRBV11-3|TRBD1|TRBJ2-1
TGTGCCAGCAGCCTCCGGGACAGTGGATTCAATGAGCAGTTCTTC
CASSLRDSGFNEQFF
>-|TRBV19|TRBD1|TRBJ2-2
TGTGCCAGTAGAGGGAGACAGGGACCCACCGGGGAGCTGTTTTTT
CASRGRQGPTGELFF
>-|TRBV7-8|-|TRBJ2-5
TGTGCCAGCAGCCACGGTGTGACCCAGTACTTC
CASSHGVTQYF
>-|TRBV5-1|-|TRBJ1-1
TGCGCCAGCAGCTTACTCAGGGGGAACACTGAAGCTTTCTTT
CASSLLRGNTEAFF
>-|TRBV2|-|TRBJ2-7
TGTGCCAGCAGTGAGGTGGCCAACTCCTACGAGCAGTACTTC
CASSEVANSYEQYF
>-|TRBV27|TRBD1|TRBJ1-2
TGTGCCAGCAGTTCGAACAGGGGAATGGGCTACACCTTC
CASSSNRGMGYTF
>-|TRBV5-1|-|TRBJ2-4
TGCGCCAGCAGGCTCGGGAGCGAAGCCAAAAACATTCAGTACTTC
CASRLGSEAKNIQYF
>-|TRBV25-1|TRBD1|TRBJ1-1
TGTGCCAGCAGCTGGACAGGGGAAATGAACACTGAAGCTTTCTTT
CASSWTGEMNTEAFF
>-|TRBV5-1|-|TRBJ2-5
TGCGCCAGCAGCTTAGTTGGGGGGGGCACCCAAGAGACCCAGTACTTC
CASSLVGGGTQETQYF
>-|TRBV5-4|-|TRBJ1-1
TGTGCCAGCAGCTTGCCCCGACAGAATGAAGCTTTCTTT
CASSLPRQNEAFF
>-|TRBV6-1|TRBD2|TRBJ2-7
TGTGCCAGCAGTGAAGCGGAGCGGGAGGGCTACGAGCAGTACTTC
CASSEAEREGYEQYF
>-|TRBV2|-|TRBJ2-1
TGTGCCAGCAGTGTGTGGGGCGAGCAGTTCTTC
CASSVWGEQFF
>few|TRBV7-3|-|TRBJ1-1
TGTGCCAGCAGCTTAGATCGCGGGCCAGCTTTCTTT
CASSLDRGPAFF
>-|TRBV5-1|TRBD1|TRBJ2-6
TGCGCCAGCTCGGCGTGGGACAGTGGGCCGGGAGGGGCCAACGTCCTGACTTTC
CASSAWDSGPGGANVLTF
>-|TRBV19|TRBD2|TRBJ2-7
TGTGCCAGCAGTACGGGACTAGCCGCGACCTACGAGCAGTACTTC
CASSTGLAATYEQYF
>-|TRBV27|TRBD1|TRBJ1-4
TGTGCCAGCAGACTACAGGGGGCTGGTGAAAAACTGTTTTTT
CASRLQGAGEKLFF
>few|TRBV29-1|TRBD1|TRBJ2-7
TGCAGCGCTATGACCGCGGACAGGTCCTACGAGCAGTACTTC
CSAMTADRSYEQYF
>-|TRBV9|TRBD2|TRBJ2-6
TGTGCCAGCAGCGCGAGTTCCCGATGGGCGGGAGGGCCCGGTGGGGCCAACGTCCTGACTTTC
CASSASSRWAGGPGGANVLTF
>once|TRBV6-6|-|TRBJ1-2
TGTGCCAGCAGTTACGACTCGGGGGGGATTTCCAATGGCTACACCTTC
CASSYDSGGISNGYTF
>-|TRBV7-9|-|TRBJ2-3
TGTGCCAGCAGCTTACTTCCTGCAGATACGCAGTATTTT
CASSLLPADTQYF
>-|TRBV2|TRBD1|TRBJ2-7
TGTGCCAGCACCCCCGGGACAGGCTCCAACGAGCAGTACTTC
CASTPGTGSNEQYF
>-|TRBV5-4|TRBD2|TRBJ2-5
TGTGCCAGCAGCCGGGGACTAGCGGGGGGAGAAGAGACCCAGTACTTC
CASSRGLAGGEETQYF
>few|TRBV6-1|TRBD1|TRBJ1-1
TGTGCCAGCAGAAGGGACAGGAGCATGAACACTGAAGCTTTCTTT
CASRRDRSMNTEAFF
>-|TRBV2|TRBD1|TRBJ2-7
TGTGCCAGTCGCCCGACAGGGGCCGGCTCCTACGAGCAGTACTTC
CASRPTGAGSYEQYF
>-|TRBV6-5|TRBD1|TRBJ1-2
TGTGCCAGCAGGACAGGGAACTATGGCTACACCTTC
CASRTGNYGYTF
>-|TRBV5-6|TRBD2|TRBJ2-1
TGTGCCAGCAGCGCTAGCGGGAGGGGTTACAATGAGCAGTTCTTC
CASSASGRGYNEQFF
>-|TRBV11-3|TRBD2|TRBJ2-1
TGTGCCAGCATCACCGGGACTAGCGGGAGTGAGTCCTACAATGAGCAGTTCTTC
CASITGTSGSESYNEQFF
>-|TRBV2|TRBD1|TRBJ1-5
TGTGCCAGCAATGGACAGGGGGCAAGAAACAATCAGCCCCAGCATTTT
CASNGQGARNNQPQHF
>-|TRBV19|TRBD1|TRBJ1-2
TGTGCCAGTAGTATAGGGGACAGGGGCTATGGCTACACCTTC
CASSIGDRGYGYTF
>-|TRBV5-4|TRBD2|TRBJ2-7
TGTGCCAGCAGCTTAACGGGAAGCGGGATGGAATCCTACGAGCAGTACTTC
CASSLTGSGMESYEQYF
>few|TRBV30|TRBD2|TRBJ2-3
TGTGCCTGGAACCGGAGACGGACTAGCGGGAGGGCCGGGGACACAGATACGCAGTATTTT
CAWNRRRTSGRAGDTDTQYF
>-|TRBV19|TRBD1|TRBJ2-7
TGTGCCAGTAGTAGGGACAGGGACCACGAGCAGTACTTC
CASSRDRDHEQYF
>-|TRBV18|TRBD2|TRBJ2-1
TGTGCCAGCTCACCCGCTGCGGGAGGCACCTACAATGAGCAGTTCTTC
CASSPAAGGTYNEQFF
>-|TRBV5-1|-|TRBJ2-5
TGCGCCAGCAGCCTCCGGATAGCGGTCCAAGAGACCCAGTACTTC
CASSLRIAVQETQYF
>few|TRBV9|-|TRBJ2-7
TGTGCCAGCAGCGGCCGCGAACTAGTACCCTTCTACGAGCAGTACTTC
CASSGRELVPFYEQYF
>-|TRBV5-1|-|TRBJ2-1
TGCGCCAGCAGCTTAAGCGGGGAGCAGTTCTTC
CASSLSGEQFF
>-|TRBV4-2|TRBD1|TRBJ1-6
TGTGCCAGCAGCCAAGCAGCTGGACAGGGAAATTCACCCCTCCACTTT
CASSQAAGQGNSPLHF
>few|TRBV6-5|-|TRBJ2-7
TGTGCCAGCAGTTACGGGAGGACGGCCGCCTACGAGCAGTACTTC
CASSYGRTAAYEQYF
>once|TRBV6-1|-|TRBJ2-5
TGTGCCAGCAGCCTGACAGACAAGTACCAAGAGACCCAGTACTTC
CASSLTDKYQETQYF
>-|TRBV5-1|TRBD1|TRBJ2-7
TGCGCCAGCAGCTTGGCTCGGACAGGGGACGAGCAGTACTTC
CASSLARTGDEQYF
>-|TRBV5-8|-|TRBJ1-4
TGTGCCAGCGCACTAAATCCCCATAATGAAAAACTGTTTTTT
CASALNPHNEKLFF
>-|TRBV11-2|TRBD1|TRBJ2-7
TGTGCCAGCAGCAGGACAGGTATCGAGCAGTACTTC
CASSRTGIEQYF
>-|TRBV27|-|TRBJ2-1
TGTGCCAGCAGTTTAAACTCGCTAATAGCGGCCTACAATGAGCAGTTCTTC
CASSLNSLIAAYNEQFF
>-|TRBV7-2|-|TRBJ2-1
TGTGCCAGCAGCTTAATCATCAGGCTTTCTGAGCAGTTCTTC
CASSLIIRLSEQFF
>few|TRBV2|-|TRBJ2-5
TGTGCCAGCAGTGGCTTGAGAGAGACCCAGTACTTC
CASSGLRETQYF
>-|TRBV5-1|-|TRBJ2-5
TGCGCCAGCAGCAAAGGGACAAACGAAGAGACCCAGTACTTC
CASSKGTNEETQYF
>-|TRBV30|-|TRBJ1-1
TGTGCCTGGAGTGTACAACAGGGCGCTGAAGCTTTCTTT
CAWSVQQGAEAFF
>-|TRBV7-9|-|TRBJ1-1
TGTGCCAGCAGCTTAAGGTTCGCTACAGGGTTCGATTCCACTGAAGCTTTCTTT
CASSLRFATGFDSTEAFF
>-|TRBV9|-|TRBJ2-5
TGTGCCAGCAGCGTGGGGACTGTGGAGACCCAGTACTTC
CASSVGTVETQYF
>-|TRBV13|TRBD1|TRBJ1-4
TGTGCCAGCAGCCTTACGACAGGGAAAGAAAAACTGTTTTTT
CASSLTTGKEKLFF
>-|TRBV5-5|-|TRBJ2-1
TGTGCCAGCAGCTTGTTGACAGGACCCAATGAGCAGTTCTTC
CASSLLTGPNEQFF
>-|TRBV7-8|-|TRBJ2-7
TGTGCCAGCAGCTTAGCGATCGGCAGGAAATGGTACGAGCAGTACTTC
CASSLAIGRKWYEQYF
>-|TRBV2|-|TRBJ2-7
TGTGCCGGTGGACAGTTCATTTACGAGCAGTACTTC
CAGGQFIYEQYF